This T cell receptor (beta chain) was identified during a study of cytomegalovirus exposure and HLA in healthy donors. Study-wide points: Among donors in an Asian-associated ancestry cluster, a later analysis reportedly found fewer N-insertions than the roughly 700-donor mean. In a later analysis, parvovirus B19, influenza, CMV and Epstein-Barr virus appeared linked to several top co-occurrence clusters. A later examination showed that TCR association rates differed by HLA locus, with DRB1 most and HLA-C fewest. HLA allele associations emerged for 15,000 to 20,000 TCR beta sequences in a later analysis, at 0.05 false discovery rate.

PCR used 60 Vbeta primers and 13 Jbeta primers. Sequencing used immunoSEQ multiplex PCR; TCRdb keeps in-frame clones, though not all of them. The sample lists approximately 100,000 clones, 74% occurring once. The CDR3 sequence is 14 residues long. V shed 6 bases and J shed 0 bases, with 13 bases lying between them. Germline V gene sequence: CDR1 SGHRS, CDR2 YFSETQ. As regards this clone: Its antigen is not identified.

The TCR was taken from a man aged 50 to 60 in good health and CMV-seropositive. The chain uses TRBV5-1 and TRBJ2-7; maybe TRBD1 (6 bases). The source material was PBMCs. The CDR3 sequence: CASKPGQSSYEQYF. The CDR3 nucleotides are TGCGCCAGCAAACCGGGACAAAGCTCCTACGAGCAGTACTTC.